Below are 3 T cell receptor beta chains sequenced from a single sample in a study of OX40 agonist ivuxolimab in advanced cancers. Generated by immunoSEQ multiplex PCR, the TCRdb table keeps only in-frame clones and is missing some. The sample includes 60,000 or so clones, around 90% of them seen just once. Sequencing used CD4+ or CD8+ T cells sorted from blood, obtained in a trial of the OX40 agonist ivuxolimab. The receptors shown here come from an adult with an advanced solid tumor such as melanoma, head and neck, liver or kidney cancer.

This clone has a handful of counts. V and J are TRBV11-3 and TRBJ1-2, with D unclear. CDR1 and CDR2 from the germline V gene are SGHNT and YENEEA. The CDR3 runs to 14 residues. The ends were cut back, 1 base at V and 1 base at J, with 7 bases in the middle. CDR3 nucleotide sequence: TGTGCCAGCAGCTTAGGGTTGGTTAACTATGGCTACACCTTC. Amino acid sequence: CASSLGLVNYGYTF.

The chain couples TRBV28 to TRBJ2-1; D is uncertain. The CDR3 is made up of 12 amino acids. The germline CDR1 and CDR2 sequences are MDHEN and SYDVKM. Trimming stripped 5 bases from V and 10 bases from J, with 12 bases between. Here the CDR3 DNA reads TGTGCCAGCAGTACTTCTATTTTCGAGCAGTTCTTC. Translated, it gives CASSTSIFEQFF.

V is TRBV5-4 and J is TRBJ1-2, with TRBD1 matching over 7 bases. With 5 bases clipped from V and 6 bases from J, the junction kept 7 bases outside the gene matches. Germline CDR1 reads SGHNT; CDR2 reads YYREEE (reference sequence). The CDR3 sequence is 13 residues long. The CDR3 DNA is TGTGCCAGCAGACCGACAGGGTCTCATGGCTACACCTTC. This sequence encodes CASRPTGSHGYTF.